A single sample gave rise to the 11 T cell receptor beta chains below, sequenced in a study of Ad26.COV2.S vaccination and SARS-CoV-2 variants. Treatment: 19 received Ad26.COV2.S at low or high dose, single or two shots; about five received placebo; per-sample allocation not given. All samples were drawn on day 63, counting from the first vaccine or placebo injection. Data came from immunoSEQ multiplex PCR; TCRdb stores just in-frame clones and leaves some out. The sample yields approximately 420,000 clones, over 75% seen once. The material sequenced was peripheral blood, taken in a trial of Ad26.COV2.S vaccine versus placebo. The receptors originated from a person aged 18-65 years who received the Ad26.COV2.S COVID-19 vaccine or a placebo.

The V and J genes are TRBV6-5 and TRBJ1-2; D unclear. From germline, CDR1 is MNHEY and CDR2 SVGAGI. V lost 6 bases to trimming and J lost 2 bases, with 7 bases between them. The CDR3 sequence is 12 residues long. The CDR3 sequence is CASRGRNYGYTF. CDR3 in DNA: TGTGCCAGCAGAGGCCGGAACTATGGCTACACCTTC.

The gene calls are TRBV9 and TRBJ2-3; 9 bases are a match to TRBD2. The CDR3 runs to 14 residues. Germline CDR1 reads SGDLS; CDR2 reads YYNGEE. The ends lost 4 bases at V and 3 bases at J; junction bases unmatched: 3. CDR3 coding DNA: TGTGCCAGCAGCCCGGGACTAGCAACAGATACGCAGTATTTT. Its protein is CASSPGLATDTQYF.

This sequence joins TRBV5-1 and TRBJ1-3; D might be TRBD1 (6 bases). Deletions cut 4 bases from V and 0 bases from J, with 20 bases between. CDR3 length equals 18 residues. Germline V gene data show CDR1 as SGHRS and CDR2 as YFSETQ. The CDR3 sequence: CASSPRQVLWNSGNTIYF. In DNA form, the CDR3 reads TGCGCCAGCAGCCCGCGACAGGTTTTATGGAACTCTGGAAACACCATATATTTT.

This clone was detected only a few times. This chain connects TRBV7-3 to TRBJ2-1; D unresolved. Per germline, CDR1 SGHTA and CDR2 FQGTGA. The CDR3 runs 18 residues. The V end was cut by 0 bases, the J end by 0 bases, with 15 bases between. The CDR3 bases are TGTGCCAGCAGCTTAACGTTGGACGTCGACCGCTCCTACAATGAGCAGTTCTTC. Translating it yields CASSLTLDVDRSYNEQFF.

The genes are TRBV9 and TRBJ2-2, with 8 bases matching TRBD2. This CDR3 is built from 13 residues. In germline, CDR1 is SGDLS, CDR2 YYNGEE. J lost 5 bases, V lost 9 bases, and 6 bases had no gene match. This CDR3 reads CATTAGETGELFF. As DNA, the CDR3 is TGTGCCACCACAGCGGGGGAAACCGGGGAGCTGTTTTTT.

The chain carries TRBV2 and TRBJ2-2, with 7 bases matching TRBD2. The junction had 8 bases not matched to a gene; V was cut back by 9 bases and J by 1 base. The germline CDR1 and CDR2 sequences are SNHLY and FYNNEI. The CDR3 loop spans 15 amino acids. The CDR3 coding sequence is TGTGCCAGGGGGGGAGGGACGGTGAACACCGGGGAGCTGTTTTTT. It encodes CARGGGTVNTGELFF. The entire variable domain, with the rest obtained from reference TRBV2 and TRBJ2-2, is as follows: EPEVTQTPSHQVTQMGQEVILRCVPISNHLYFYWYRQILGQKVEFLVSFYNNEISEKSEIFDDQFSVERPDGSNFTLKIRSTKLEDSAMYFCARGGGTVNTGELFFGEGSRLTVL.

This clone occurred once. This chain connects TRBV7-8 to TRBJ2-3; TRBD2 agrees at 9 bases. With 1 base clipped from V and 0 bases from J, the junction kept 5 bases outside the gene matches. CDR1 is SGHVS, CDR2 FQNEAQ, per germline. CDR3 length: 17 residues. The CDR3: CASSLVASGASTDTQYF. The CDR3 coding sequence is TGTGCCAGCAGCTTAGTAGCTAGCGGGGCGAGCACAGATACGCAGTATTTT.

This CDR3 reads CASSLGQGTEAFF. The CDR3 bases are TGTGCCAGCTCCTTGGGACAGGGCACTGAAGCTTTCTTT. The V gene is TRBV6-5, the J gene TRBJ1-1, with 9 nucleotides matching TRBD1. The CDR3 spans 13 residues. The junction had 5 bases not matched to a gene; V was cut back by 8 bases and J by 4 bases. The V gene's germline CDR1 is MNHEY and CDR2 SVGAGI.

This chain uses TRBV19 with TRBJ2-5; D may be TRBD2 (6 bases). V lost 5 bases and J 1 base, leaving 11 bases between the germline ends. Germline loops: CDR1 LNHDA, CDR2 SQIVND (reference sequence). The CDR3 runs 14 residues. CDR3 sequence reads: CASSATGSQETQYF. DNA of the CDR3: TGTGCCAGTAGTGCTACCGGGAGCCAAGAGACCCAGTACTTC.

The count of this clone is one. DNA of the CDR3: TGCGCCAGCAGCCACTCACAGGGAACCGGGGAGCTGTTTTTT. It encodes CASSHSQGTGELFF. J is TRBJ2-2 and V is TRBV4-1; possible D gene TRBD1, 6 bases. This CDR3 spans 14 amino acids. Looked up from germline, CDR1 is MGHRA and CDR2 is YSYEKL. Trimming removed 3 bases from V and 5 bases from J, with 10 bases in between.

This chain joins TRBV12-3 or TRBV12-4 and TRBJ2-5; D ambiguous. Trimming removed 5 bases at V and 4 bases at J, with 11 bases between. This CDR3 is built from 13 residues. DNA for the CDR3: TGTGCCAGCAGTACCCTGGGGTTAGAGACCCAGTACTTC. As protein: CASSTLGLETQYF.